The clone carrying this T cell receptor beta chain was recorded only once. These data originate in a study of blood T cell repertoires in COVID-19. Under the authors' procedure: Estimated nucleated cell counts came from reference gene primer amplification. Generated by immunoSEQ multiplex PCR, the TCRdb table keeps only in-frame clones and is missing some. The V and J calls and clone size are taken from that table; D and trimming were inferred from the DNA. The sample comprises approximately 300,000 clones, roughly 88% of which are singletons, and 1.5% to 2% rests with the top ten. The trim removed 5 bases at V and 3 bases at J, leaving 7 bases unmatched. The CDR3 extends over 13 amino acids. Germline loops: CDR1 SQVTM, CDR2 ANQGSEA.

This TCR derives from a woman aged 50 to 60 with acute or convalescent COVID-19. The sequencing input was peripheral blood. The chain employs TRBV29-1 and TRBJ2-7; 7 positions agree with TRBD1. CDR3 region: CSVTGTVNYEQYF. In DNA, the CDR3 is TGCAGCGTTACCGGGACAGTGAACTACGAGCAGTACTTC.